These T cell receptor beta chains were read from a single sample in a study of T cells and copy number aberrations in small-cell lung cancer. This table comes from immunoSEQ multiplex PCR, and its TCRdb copy is limited to in-frame clones, with some not included. Of 9,000 to 10,000 clones listed, roughly 85% are singletons. The sequenced sample consisted of normal tissue next to the tumor. These receptor sequences come from a man aged 55 to 70 with small cell lung cancer. The CDR3 runs from the conserved cysteine through the conserved F or W. Fields, in order: V gene, CDR3 length, J gene, clone size, D gene, CDR3 protein, CDR3 DNA. D genes are given only for firm matches. Clone sizes are given selectively: once, few, many, or a class where the clone is expanded.

TRBV7-9	15	TRBJ2-3	.	.	CASSSAETSTDTQYF	TGTGCCAGCAGCTCTGCGGAGACTAGCACAGATACGCAGTATTTT
TRBV5-1	16	TRBJ2-1	.	TRBD1	CASSTAGQGSYNEQFF	TGCGCCAGCAGCACGGCGGGACAGGGATCCTACAATGAGCAGTTCTTC
TRBV27	11	TRBJ2-5	once	.	CASGVLETQYF	TGTGCCAGCGGAGTCCTAGAGACCCAGTACTTC
TRBV19	15	TRBJ2-6	.	.	CASSPHTSGANVLTF	TGTGCCAGTAGTCCCCATACCTCTGGGGCCAACGTCCTGACTTTC
TRBV14	13	TRBJ1-1	.	.	CASSQSRGTEAFF	TGTGCCAGCAGCCAATCTAGGGGCACTGAAGCTTTCTTT
TRBV5-1	13	TRBJ2-1	.	.	CASSFQGLDEQFF	TGCGCCAGCAGCTTCCAGGGCTTAGATGAGCAGTTCTTC
TRBV4-2	15	TRBJ2-3	.	TRBD2	CASSQDSGRTDTQYF	TGTGCCAGCAGCCAAGACAGCGGGAGAACAGATACGCAGTATTTT
TRBV21-1	15	TRBJ2-7	.	.	CASSKEGVRGHEQYF	TGTGCCAGCAGCAAAGAAGGGGTTCGGGGGCACGAGCAGTACTTC
TRBV4-2	16	TRBJ2-3	.	TRBD2	CASSLGTSGRADTQYF	TGTGCCAGCAGCCTCGGGACTAGCGGGAGGGCCGATACGCAGTATTTT
TRBV6-4	15	TRBJ2-2	.	TRBD2	CASSASGSDTGELFF	TGTGCCAGCAGCGCCAGCGGGAGTGACACCGGGGAGCTGTTTTTT
TRBV4-1	16	TRBJ2-1	.	TRBD2	CASSRDGTSGMSEQFF	TGCGCCAGCAGCCGAGATGGGACTAGCGGGATGAGTGAGCAGTTCTTC
TRBV7-2	14	TRBJ2-1	.	.	CASSLGGSYNEQFF	TGTGCCAGCAGCTTAGGAGGGTCCTACAATGAGCAGTTCTTC
TRBV4-1	16	TRBJ2-1	once	.	CASSQFWAARFNEQFF	TGCGCCAGCAGCCAGTTTTGGGCAGCAAGGTTCAATGAGCAGTTCTTC
TRBV5-1	11	TRBJ2-7	.	.	CASSLDREQYF	TGCGCCAGCAGCCTAGACAGAGAGCAGTACTTC
TRBV9	14	TRBJ2-3	.	.	CASSVVGATDTQYF	TGTGCCAGCAGCGTAGTCGGGGCCACAGATACGCAGTATTTT
TRBV11-3	13	TRBJ2-7	few	.	CASSTHSMGEQYF	TGTGCCAGCAGCACCCACTCGATGGGCGAGCAGTACTTC
TRBV6-5	15	TRBJ2-4	.	.	CASSYGQGSKNIQYF	TGTGCCAGCAGTTACGGGCAGGGGTCCAAAAACATTCAGTACTTC
TRBV29-1	11	TRBJ2-2	.	.	CSAGNTGELFF	TGCAGCGCCGGGAACACCGGGGAGCTGTTTTTT
TRBV29-1	14	TRBJ1-1	.	.	CSVAQGPMNTEAFF	TGCAGCGTTGCACAGGGCCCCATGAACACTGAAGCTTTCTTT
TRBV4-2	14	TRBJ2-5	.	.	CASSQVASQETQYF	TGTGCCAGCAGCCAAGTGGCCTCACAAGAGACCCAGTACTTC
TRBV30	12	TRBJ2-7	.	.	CAWSAQSYEQYF	TGTGCCTGGAGTGCTCAATCCTACGAGCAGTATTTC
TRBV28	19	TRBJ2-3	.	TRBD2	CASSFPAVKSSGSTDTQYF	TGTGCCAGCAGTTTTCCCGCCGTGAAATCTAGCGGGAGTACAGATACGCAGTATTTT
TRBV19	17	TRBJ2-5	.	.	CASSEGKQGFIGETQYF	TGTGCCAGTAGTGAGGGGAAACAGGGTTTTATAGGAGAGACCCAGTACTTC
TRBV5-1	12	TRBJ1-2	.	.	CASSPDTYGYTF	TGCGCCAGCAGCCCCGACACGTATGGCTACACCTTC
TRBV27	14	TRBJ2-7	.	TRBD1	CASSLRGQGREQYF	TGTGCCAGCAGTTTAAGGGGACAGGGTCGCGAGCAGTACTTC
TRBV11-2	13	TRBJ2-7	.	TRBD2	CASSLTSGSEQYF	TGTGCCAGCAGCTTGACTAGCGGGAGCGAGCAGTACTTC
TRBV29-1	14	TRBJ1-4	.	TRBD1	CSVARDRGAEKLFF	TGCAGCGTGGCCCGGGACAGGGGTGCTGAAAAACTGTTTTTT
TRBV7-2	13	TRBJ2-2	.	.	CASSLALSGELFF	TGTGCCAGCAGCTTAGCGCTTTCCGGGGAGCTGTTTTTT
TRBV5-1	16	TRBJ2-3	.	.	CASSFLRGPSTDTQYF	TGCGCCAGCAGCTTTCTAAGGGGTCCTAGCACAGATACGCAGTATTTT
TRBV28	16	TRBJ2-1	once	.	CASSSHGQSSYNEQFF	TGTGCCAGCAGTTCCCACGGACAGAGCTCCTACAATGAGCAGTTCTTC
TRBV2	14	TRBJ2-7	.	.	CASSGPSPGNEQYF	TGTGCCAGCAGTGGCCCTAGTCCGGGAAACGAGCAGTACTTC
TRBV5-8	15	TRBJ2-2	.	TRBD1	CASAPQGARSGELFF	TGTGCCAGCGCCCCACAGGGGGCTCGGTCCGGGGAGCTGTTTTTT
TRBV19	16	TRBJ2-7	.	TRBD2	CASNPSRLAGLREQYF	TGTGCCAGTAATCCCTCCCGACTAGCGGGCCTTCGGGAGCAGTACTTC
TRBV6-4	15	TRBJ2-1	.	TRBD2	CASSDSAGGSNEQFF	TGTGCCAGCAGTGACTCAGCGGGAGGGTCGAATGAGCAGTTCTTC
TRBV10-3	14	TRBJ2-7	.	.	CAISESNIIYEQYF	TGTGCCATCAGTGAGTCGAATATTATCTACGAGCAGTACTTC
TRBV5-1	14	TRBJ1-1	.	TRBD1	CASTLMDRGTEAFF	TGCGCCAGCACCCTCATGGACAGGGGCACTGAAGCTTTCTTT
TRBV10-3	17	TRBJ2-1	once	TRBD1	CAISEPAGTGALDEQFF	TGTGCCATTAGTGAACCTGCCGGGACAGGGGCCCTCGATGAGCAGTTCTTC
TRBV4-2	13	TRBJ2-1	few	.	CASSQERGSEQFF	TGTGCCAGCAGCCAAGAAAGGGGCAGCGAGCAGTTCTTC